This T cell receptor beta chain emerged from a study of T cells in Graves' hyperthyroidism and ophthalmopathy. Study results and limitations: Expanded thyroid clonotypes (above 0.001) were mostly also found in blood. Using 13 V-J features, a model discriminated ophthalmopathy from stable hyperthyroidism.

This clonotype showed up just a few times. Its antigen is still unknown. Orbital computed tomography and thyroid ultrasound, together with serum TRAb and thyroxine and clinical symptoms, were used for diagnoses. Drawn at first hyperthyroidism diagnosis, the blood sample preceded any ophthalmopathy symptoms. Amplified TCR beta CDR3 regions came from RNA transcripts. Researchers ran a first-round RT-PCR on the TCR CDR3 using the HTBI primer set. TCRdb redid the calling of the multiplex PCR reads with MiXCR, one entry per CDR3 protein. The sample lists around 250,000 distinct CDR3 sequences, roughly 15% occurring once. The sample taken for sequencing was blood. This clonotype was obtained from a woman aged 35 to 49 with Graves' hyperthyroidism that later progressed to Graves' ophthalmopathy.

CDR3 DNA: TGTGCCAGCAGCCTAGGGAGGGATGAGCAGTTCTTC. Residues: CASSLGRDEQFF. The V and J genes are TRBV11-3 and TRBJ2-1; 7 nucleotides match TRBD2. The V segment lost 5 bases and the J segment 8 bases; nucleotides outside the gene matches: 3. The CDR3 extends over 12 amino acids. CDR1 is SGHNT and CDR2 is YENEEA in the germline V gene.